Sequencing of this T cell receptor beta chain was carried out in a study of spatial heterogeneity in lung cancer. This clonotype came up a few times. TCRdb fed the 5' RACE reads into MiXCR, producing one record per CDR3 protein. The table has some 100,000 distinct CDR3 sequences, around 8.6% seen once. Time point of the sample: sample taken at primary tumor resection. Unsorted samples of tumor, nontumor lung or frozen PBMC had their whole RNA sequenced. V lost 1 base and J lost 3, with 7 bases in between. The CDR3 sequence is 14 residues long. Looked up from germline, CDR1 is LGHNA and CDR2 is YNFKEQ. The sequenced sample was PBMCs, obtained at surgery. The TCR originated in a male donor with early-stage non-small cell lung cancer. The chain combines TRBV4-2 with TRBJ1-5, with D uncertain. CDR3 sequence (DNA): TGTGCCAGCAGCCAAGTGGGAGCCAATCAGCCCCAGCATTTT. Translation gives CASSQVGANQPQHF.